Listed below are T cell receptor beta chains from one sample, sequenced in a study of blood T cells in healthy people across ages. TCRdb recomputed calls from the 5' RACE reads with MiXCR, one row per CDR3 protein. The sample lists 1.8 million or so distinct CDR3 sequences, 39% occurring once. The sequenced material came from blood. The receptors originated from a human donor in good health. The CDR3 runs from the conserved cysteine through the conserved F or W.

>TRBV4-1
CASSGYPRGSYEQYF
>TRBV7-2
CASSLAGGGRELFF
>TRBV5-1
CASSWGTGYGYTF
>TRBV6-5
CASSGPGDAFQFF
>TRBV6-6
CASSYSGRDNQPQHF
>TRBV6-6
CASSYRPSNEQFF
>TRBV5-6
CASSLAGVMNTEAFF
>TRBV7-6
CASSLKRGNSYEQYF
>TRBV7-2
CASSLQASGNYGYTF
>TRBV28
CASSPNQGGNYGYTF
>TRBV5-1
CASSSSSGANNEQFF
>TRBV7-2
CASSTNRDSRINEQFF
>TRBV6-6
CASSYSETYNEKLFF
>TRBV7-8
CASSMPGQETYEQYF
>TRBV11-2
CASSFTSGGNEQYF
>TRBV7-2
CASSSRTGGRLGKNIQYF
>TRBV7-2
CASSRSGQGENGYTF
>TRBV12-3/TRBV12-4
CASSLRDRDSPLHF
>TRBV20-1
CSARGGAVEQFF
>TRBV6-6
CASRRGTSGLTGEQYF
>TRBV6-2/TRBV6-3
CASIQAPKGEQFF
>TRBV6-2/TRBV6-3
CASSYSDRGDEQYF
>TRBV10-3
CAISESGGEANIQYF
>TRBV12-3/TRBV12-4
CAITLTASSGGYTF
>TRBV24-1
CATSGWISGEGDTQYF